Sequencing of this T cell receptor (beta chain) was carried out in a study of T cell responses to AZD1222 COVID-19 vaccine. Points from the study as a whole: Spike-wide vaccine-associated CD4 TCRs dominated at 160-218 and 743-854. Females outnumbered males among donors, who were mostly white British; clonal diversity was possibly underestimated.

With regard to this clone: Its matching antigen is unknown.

Clones were sequenced by immunoSEQ multiplex PCR, and TCRdb holds only the in-frame ones, with some missing. The sample contains roughly 180,000 clones, about nine tenths of which appear only once. Trimming cost V 2 bases and J 2 bases, with 4 bases left between them. Germline loops: CDR1 MNHNS, CDR2 SASEGT. This CDR3 is built from 13 residues. Sequencing used peripheral blood, obtained 28 days after the second AZD1222 dose. The chain joins TRBV6-1 to TRBJ1-5, with D hard to call. The source is an adult who received the AZD1222 COVID-19 vaccine. CDR3 coding DNA: TGTGCCAGCAGTGAAACGGGCAATCAGCCCCAGCATTTT. Amino acid sequence: CASSETGNQPQHF.